The entry below describes one T cell receptor beta chain. The antigen is undetermined. Method: immunoSEQ multiplex PCR; TCRdb's copy keeps in-frame clones and lacks some. The repertoire holds 120,000 to 150,000 clones, roughly nine tenths seen once, with around 4.9% in the top ten. CDR1 MNHEY and CDR2 SVGEGT come from the germline V gene. The V and J ends lost 4 bases and 4 bases respectively, with 7 bases between them. The CDR3 consists of 12 residues. This sample was taken from a study of T cell responses to AZD1222 COVID-19 vaccine. Study conclusions and caveats: Vaccine-related CD4 TCRs covered spike, predominating at 160-218 and 743-854.

This chain joins TRBV6-2 or TRBV6-3 and TRBJ1-1; no clear D gene. Source: peripheral blood, taken on day 0 of AZD1222 vaccination. This receptor was obtained from an adult in good health. The CDR3 reads CASSLRGTEAFF. The CDR3 DNA reads TGTGCCAGCAGTTTAAGAGGCACTGAAGCTTTCTTT.